The T cell receptor beta chain under discussion was sequenced for a study of T-cell reconstitution after alpha-beta-depleted transplantation in children. TCRbeta library construction was performed incorporating unique molecular identifiers. TCRdb independently ran MiXCR on the PCR reads; one entry per CDR3 protein. The profile shows about 1,000,000 distinct CDR3 sequences, 25% to 30% of them singletons. Trimming took off 1 base at V and 5 bases at J, with 15 bases between the two ends. The CDR3 covers 15 residues. Germline V gene lookup returns CDR1 SEHNR and CDR2 FQNEAQ (reference sequence). The rearrangement joins TRBV7-9 to TRBJ2-7; the D gene is possibly TRBD2 (6 bases). The sequencing here drew on PBMCs, mostly from graft donor cells, taken 360 days after TCRalphabeta/CD19-depleted stem cell transplant. The receptor's source is a boy in the first two years of life who had a stem cell transplant for SCID, so the T cells may come from the graft donor. The CDR3 bases are TGTGCCAGCAGCTTAGGGCAGGGAGGTGGCGACGAGCAGTACTTC. Protein: CASSLGQGGGDEQYF.